This is a list of T cell receptor beta chains from one sample in a study of cytomegalovirus exposure and HLA in healthy donors. TCRdb's table, derived via immunoSEQ multiplex PCR, lists solely in-frame clones and lacks some. The repertoire holds under 110,000 clones, with roughly 80% as singletons. Sequencing was carried out using PBMCs. The receptors here all came from a man aged 40-55 years in good health and CMV-seronegative. Each CDR3 is given with its conserved first and last residue. The order of the fields is CDR3 length, D gene, clone size, J gene, V gene, CDR3 protein, CDR3 DNA. D genes are given only for firm matches. The listing skips clone size in some rows; elsewhere it reads once, few, many or a size class.

>14|.|.|TRBJ2-7|TRBV13
CASSLARGTYEQYF
TGTGCCAGCAGCTTAGCGAGGGGGACCTACGAGCAGTACTTC
>14|.|.|TRBJ1-6|TRBV27
CASSFLGGRSPLHF
TGTGCCAGCAGTTTTTTGGGGGGGCGTTCACCCCTCCACTTT
>14|TRBD1|.|TRBJ1-2|TRBV5-6
CASSFRQGSYGYTF
TGTGCCAGCAGCTTTAGACAGGGGAGCTATGGCTACACCTTC
>14|TRBD1|.|TRBJ2-3|TRBV9
CASSLGQGADTQYF
TGTGCCAGCAGCTTGGGACAGGGAGCGGATACGCAGTATTTT
>13|.|few|TRBJ2-1|TRBV18
CASSPGLSNEQFF
TGTGCCAGCTCACCGGGACTTTCCAATGAGCAGTTCTTC
>15|TRBD1|.|TRBJ1-4|TRBV19
CASRKPGTGNEKLFF
TGTGCCAGTAGGAAACCCGGGACAGGGAATGAAAAACTGTTTTTT
>12|.|.|TRBJ1-1|TRBV19
CASSIGSGAAFF
TGTGCCAGTAGTATAGGGTCAGGGGCAGCTTTCTTT
>14|TRBD1|few|TRBJ1-1|TRBV9
CASSTRDRETEAFF
TGTGCCAGCAGCACCCGGGACAGGGAGACTGAAGCTTTCTTT
>14|.|.|TRBJ2-5|TRBV7-8
CASSGSGYQETQYF
TGTGCCAGCAGCGGGTCGGGGTATCAAGAGACCCAGTACTTC
>16|.|once|TRBJ2-2|TRBV4-1
CASSQSRGGITGELFF
TGCGCCAGCAGCCAGTCCAGGGGCGGAATCACCGGGGAGCTGTTTTTT
>14|.|.|TRBJ1-2|TRBV7-9
CASSSKNSGNGYTF
TGTGCCAGCAGCTCGAAGAACTCAGGGAATGGCTACACCTTC
>14|.|.|TRBJ2-2|TRBV11-2
CASSFAYNTGELFF
TGTGCCAGCAGCTTCGCCTATAACACCGGGGAGCTGTTTTTT
>17|TRBD1|once|TRBJ2-5|TRBV7-8
CASSSSRTGVPRETQYF
TGTGCCAGCAGCTCGTCACGGACAGGCGTACCCAGAGAGACCCAGTACTTC
>16|TRBD1|.|TRBJ1-1|TRBV28
CASSSTGTAENTEAFF
TGTGCCAGCAGTTCTACCGGGACAGCGGAAAACACTGAAGCTTTCTTT
>14|.|.|TRBJ1-2|TRBV7-9
CASSLQGANYGYTF
TGTGCCAGCAGCTTACAGGGTGCTAACTATGGCTACACCTTC
>12|.|.|TRBJ1-1|TRBV5-6
CASSSPLAEAFF
TGTGCCAGCAGCTCCCCTCTGGCCGAAGCTTTCTTT